Sequencing of this T cell receptor (beta chain) was carried out in a study of blood T cell repertoires in COVID-19. The wider study: Whether acute or convalescent, the COVID-19 samples came from the United States, Italy and Spain. Sample material is recorded as cDNA or gDNA derived from T cells, B-cell-depleted T cells, or PBMCs.

TCRdb keeps only in-frame clones here, not all; method: immunoSEQ multiplex PCR. The table records under 200,000 clones, roughly 82% of them present only once. This clone was detected once. Deletions cut 3 bases from V and 11 bases from J, with 16 bases between. Germline lookup yields CDR1 MNHEY and CDR2 SVGAGI. The CDR3 totals 13 residues. The study drew participants aged about 18 to 90 years from fewer than 30 US areas. Grouping used clinical history reported by participants in a survey and questionnaire. This TCR was sampled from a man in his forties or fifties with acute COVID-19. Sequenced input: PBMCs or T cells enriched from blood (not recorded which). The V and J genes are TRBV6-5 and TRBJ1-1; tentatively, D is TRBD1 (5 bases). The CDR3 DNA follows: TGTGCCAGCAGTTATCGGGGCCCCCGGGAGGCTTTCTTT. Translation: CASSYRGPREAFF.